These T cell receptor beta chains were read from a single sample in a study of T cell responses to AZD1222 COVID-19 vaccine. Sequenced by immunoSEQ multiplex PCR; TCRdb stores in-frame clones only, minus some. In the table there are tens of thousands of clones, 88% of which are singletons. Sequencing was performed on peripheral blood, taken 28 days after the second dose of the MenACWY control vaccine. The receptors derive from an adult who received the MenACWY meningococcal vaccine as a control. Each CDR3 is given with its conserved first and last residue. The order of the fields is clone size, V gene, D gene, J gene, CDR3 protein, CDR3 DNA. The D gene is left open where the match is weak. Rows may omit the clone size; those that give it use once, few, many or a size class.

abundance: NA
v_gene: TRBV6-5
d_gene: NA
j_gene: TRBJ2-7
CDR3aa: CASKDRMIGEQYF
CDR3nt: TGTGCCAGCAAAGACAGGATGATAGGGGAGCAGTACTTC

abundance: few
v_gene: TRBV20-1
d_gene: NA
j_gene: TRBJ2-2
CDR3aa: CSASTMNTGELFF
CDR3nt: TGCAGTGCTAGTACGATGAACACCGGGGAGCTGTTTTTT

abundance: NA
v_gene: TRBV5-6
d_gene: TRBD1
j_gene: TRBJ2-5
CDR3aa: CASSGRTGGAETQYF
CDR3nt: TGTGCCAGCAGCGGACGTACAGGGGGCGCGGAGACCCAGTACTTC

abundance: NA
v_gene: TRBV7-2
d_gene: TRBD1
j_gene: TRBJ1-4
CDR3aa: CASSARDRDQLRLFF
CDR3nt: TGTGCCAGCAGCGCCCGGGACAGGGACCAATTGAGACTGTTTTTT

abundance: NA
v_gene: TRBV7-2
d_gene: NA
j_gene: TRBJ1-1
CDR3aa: CASSLYGGTEAFF
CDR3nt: TGTGCCAGCAGCTTATACGGGGGCACTGAAGCTTTCTTT

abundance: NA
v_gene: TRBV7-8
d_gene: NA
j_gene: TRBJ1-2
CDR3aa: CASSLVPQDGYTF
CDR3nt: TGTGCCAGCAGCTTAGTTCCCCAGGATGGCTACACCTTC

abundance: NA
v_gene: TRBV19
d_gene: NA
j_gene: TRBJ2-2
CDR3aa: CASSISGLDTGELFF
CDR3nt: TGTGCCAGTAGTATATCAGGGTTGGACACCGGGGAGCTGTTTTTT

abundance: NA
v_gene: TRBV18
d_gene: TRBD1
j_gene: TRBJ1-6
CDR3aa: CASSPDRDQSPLHF
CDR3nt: TGTGCCAGCTCTCCCGACAGGGATCAATCACCCCTCCACTTT

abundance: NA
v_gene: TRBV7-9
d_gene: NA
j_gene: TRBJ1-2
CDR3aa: CASSSSQGGFGRDYGYTF
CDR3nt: TGTGCCAGCAGCTCCTCACAGGGTGGTTTTGGACGAGACTATGGCTACACCTTC

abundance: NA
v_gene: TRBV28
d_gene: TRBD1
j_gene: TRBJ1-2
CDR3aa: CASSFPGQGAVYGYTF
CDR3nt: TGTGCCAGCAGTTTTCCGGGGCAGGGGGCCGTCTATGGCTACACCTTC